Listed below are T cell receptor beta chains from one sample, sequenced in a study of human T cells and chemical hapten exposure. TCRdb called the RACE reads again in MiXCR, with one record for every CDR3 protein. The table has 25,000 to 30,000 distinct CDR3 sequences, approximately 9% seen once. The sample here was whole blood, taken in connection with sensitization to the hapten diphenylcyclopropenone (DPC). All receptors derive from a young man with alopecia areata. Some clones in this sample may be carry-over from other donors' samples. Each CDR3 is given with its conserved first and last residue. A D gene is named only where the DNA matches it firmly. A clone size is listed for some rows: how often the clone was seen (once, few, many), or a class if it is expanded.

>NA|many|TRBV24-1|TRBJ2-3
TGTGCCACCAGTGATTATGGGAGTTCCACAGATACGCAGTATTTT
CATSDYGSSTDTQYF
>NA|NA|TRBV19|TRBJ1-3
TGTGCCAGTGGGCCCCACTACTCTGGAAACACCATATATTTT
CASGPHYSGNTIYF
>NA|few|TRBV6-2/TRBV6-3|TRBJ1-1
TGTGCCAGCAGTGGGACTCTAAGCGGCACTGAAGCTTTCTTT
CASSGTLSGTEAFF
>NA|few|TRBV7-9|TRBJ2-3
TGTGCCAGCAGCTGGGGACTTACATACACAGATACGCAGTATTTT
CASSWGLTYTDTQYF
>TRBD2|many|TRBV30|TRBJ2-5
TGTGCCCTAACGGGACTAGCTCAAGAGACCCAGTACTTC
CALTGLAQETQYF
>TRBD1|many|TRBV29-1|TRBJ2-3
TGCAGCGCCAAATCACAGGGGCTTAGCACAGATACGCAGTATTTT
CSAKSQGLSTDTQYF
>NA|NA|TRBV6-2/TRBV6-3|TRBJ2-1
TGTGCCAGCAGTTACTCGAGGTCCAAATCCCCCGAGGAGTTCTTC
CASSYSRSKSPEEFF
>NA|many|TRBV3-1|TRBJ2-3
TGTGCCAGCAGCGGAAAACCAGGAAGCACAGATACGCAGTATTTT
CASSGKPGSTDTQYF
>TRBD1|few|TRBV6-6|TRBJ2-2
TGTGCCAGCAGGACGGGACAGGGGAACACCGGGGAGCTGTTTTTT
CASRTGQGNTGELFF
>NA|few|TRBV5-1|TRBJ1-1
TGCGCCAGCACAGGCGACACTGAAGCTTTCTTT
CASTGDTEAFF
>NA|many|TRBV7-8|TRBJ1-1
TGTGCCAGCAGCTCTCACGGGGAGGAAGCTTTCTTT
CASSSHGEEAFF